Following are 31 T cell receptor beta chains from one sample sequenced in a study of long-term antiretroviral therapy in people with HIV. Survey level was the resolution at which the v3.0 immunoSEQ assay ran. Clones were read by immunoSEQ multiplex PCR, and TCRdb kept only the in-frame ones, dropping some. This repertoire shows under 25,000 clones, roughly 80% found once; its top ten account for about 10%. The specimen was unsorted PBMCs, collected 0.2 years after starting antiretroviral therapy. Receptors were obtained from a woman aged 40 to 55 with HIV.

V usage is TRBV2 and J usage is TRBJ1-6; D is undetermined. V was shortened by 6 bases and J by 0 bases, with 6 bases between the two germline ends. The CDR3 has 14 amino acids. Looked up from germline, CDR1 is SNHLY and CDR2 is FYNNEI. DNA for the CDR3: TGTGCCAGCAGCTTAAGCTCCTATAATTCACCCCTCCACTTT. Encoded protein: CASSLSSYNSPLHF.

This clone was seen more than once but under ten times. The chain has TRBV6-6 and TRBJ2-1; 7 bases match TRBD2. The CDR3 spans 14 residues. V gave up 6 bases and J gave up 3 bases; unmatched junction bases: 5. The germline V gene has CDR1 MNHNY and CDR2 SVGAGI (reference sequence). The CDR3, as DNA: TGTGCCAGCAGGGGTCTAGCGGTCTACAATGAGCAGTTCTTC. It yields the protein CASRGLAVYNEQFF.

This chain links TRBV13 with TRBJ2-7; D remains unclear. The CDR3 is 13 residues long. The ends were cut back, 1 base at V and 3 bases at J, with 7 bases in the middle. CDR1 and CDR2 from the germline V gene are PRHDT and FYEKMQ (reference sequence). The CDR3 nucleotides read TGTGCCAGCAGCTTAGCTGCAGACTACGAGCAGTACTTC. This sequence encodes CASSLAADYEQYF.

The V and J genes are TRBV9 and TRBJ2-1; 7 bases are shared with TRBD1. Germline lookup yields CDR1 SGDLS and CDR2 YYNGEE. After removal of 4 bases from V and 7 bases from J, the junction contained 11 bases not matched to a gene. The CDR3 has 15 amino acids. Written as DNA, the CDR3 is TGTGCCAGCAGCCGAGAAGGGGGCCTTGTGAATGAGCAGTTCTTC. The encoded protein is CASSREGGLVNEQFF.

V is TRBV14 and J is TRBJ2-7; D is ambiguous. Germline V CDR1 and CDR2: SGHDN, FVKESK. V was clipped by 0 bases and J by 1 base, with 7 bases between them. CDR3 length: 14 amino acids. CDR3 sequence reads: CASSQEPVSYEQYF. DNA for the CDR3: TGTGCCAGCAGCCAAGAACCGGTTTCCTACGAGCAGTACTTC. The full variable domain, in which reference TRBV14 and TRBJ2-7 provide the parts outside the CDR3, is EAGVTQFPSHSVIEKGQTVTLRCDPISGHDNLYWYRRVMGKEIKFLLHFVKESKQDESGMPNNRFLAERTGGTYSTLKVQPAELEDSGVYFCASSQEPVSYEQYFGPGTRLTVT.

Here the CDR3 reads CAISESGRMGTDTQYF. CDR3 DNA: TGTGCCATCAGTGAGTCGGGGAGGATGGGCACAGATACGCAGTATTTT. The chain couples TRBV10-3 to TRBJ2-3, with D possibly TRBD2 on 6 matching bases. The CDR3 covers 16 residues. CDR1 is ENHRY and CDR2 is SYGVKD in the germline V gene. Trimming cost V 0 bases and J 1 base, with 11 bases left between them.

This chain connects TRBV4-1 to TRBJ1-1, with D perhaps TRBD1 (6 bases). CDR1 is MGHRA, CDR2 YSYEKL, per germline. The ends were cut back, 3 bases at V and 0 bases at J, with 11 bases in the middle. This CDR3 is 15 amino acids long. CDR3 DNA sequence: TGCGCCAGCAGCCAGTCTACAGGGATGAACACTGAAGCTTTCTTT. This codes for CASSQSTGMNTEAFF.

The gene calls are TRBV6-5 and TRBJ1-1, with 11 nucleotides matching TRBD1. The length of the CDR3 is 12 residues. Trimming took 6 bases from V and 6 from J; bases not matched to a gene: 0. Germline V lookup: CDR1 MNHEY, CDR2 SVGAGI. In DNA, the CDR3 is TGTGCCAGCAGGGGACAGGGGGCTGAAGCTTTCTTT. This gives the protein CASRGQGAEAFF.

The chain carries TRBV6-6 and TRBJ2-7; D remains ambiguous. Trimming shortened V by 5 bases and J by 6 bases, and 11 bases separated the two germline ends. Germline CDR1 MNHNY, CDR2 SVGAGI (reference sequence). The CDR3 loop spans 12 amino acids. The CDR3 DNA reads TGTGCCAGCAGTCCCCGGATGGGCGAGCAGTACTTC. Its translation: CASSPRMGEQYF.

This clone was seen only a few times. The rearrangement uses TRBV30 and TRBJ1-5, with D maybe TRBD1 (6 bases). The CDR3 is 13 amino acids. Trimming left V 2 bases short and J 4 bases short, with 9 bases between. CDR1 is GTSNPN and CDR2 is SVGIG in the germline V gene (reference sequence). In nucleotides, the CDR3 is TGTGCCTGGAGTCAGCAGGGGAATCAGCCCCAGCATTTT. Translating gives CAWSQQGNQPQHF.

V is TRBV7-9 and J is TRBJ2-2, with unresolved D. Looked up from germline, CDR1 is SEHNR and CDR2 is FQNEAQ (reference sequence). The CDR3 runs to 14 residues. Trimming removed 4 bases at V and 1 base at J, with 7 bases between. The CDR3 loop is CASSSNKNTGELFF. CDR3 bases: TGTGCCAGCAGCTCCAACAAGAACACCGGGGAGCTGTTTTTT.

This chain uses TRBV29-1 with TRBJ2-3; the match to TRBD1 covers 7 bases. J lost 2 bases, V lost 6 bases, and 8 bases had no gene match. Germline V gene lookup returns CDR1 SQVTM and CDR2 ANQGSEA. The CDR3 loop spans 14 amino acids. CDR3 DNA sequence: TGCAGCGTCGACAGGGACCCATTCACAGATACGCAGTATTTT. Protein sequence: CSVDRDPFTDTQYF.

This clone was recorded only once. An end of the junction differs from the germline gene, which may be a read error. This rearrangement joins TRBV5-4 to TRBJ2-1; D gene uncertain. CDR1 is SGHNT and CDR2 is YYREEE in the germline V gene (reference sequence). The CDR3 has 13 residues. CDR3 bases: TGTGCCAGCAGTCGAAGCCCAACAGATCTCCTTCTCTTC. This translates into CASSRSPTDLLLF.

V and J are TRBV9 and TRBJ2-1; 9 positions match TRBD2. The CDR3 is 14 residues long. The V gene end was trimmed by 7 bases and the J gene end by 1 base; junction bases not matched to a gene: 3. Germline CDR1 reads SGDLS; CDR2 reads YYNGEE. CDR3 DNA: TGTGCCAGCCAAGCGGGGGGATCCTACAATGAGCAGTTCTTC. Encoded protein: CASQAGGSYNEQFF.

The CDR3 region is CASSLGQPGANVLTF. DNA of the CDR3: TGCGCCAGCAGCTTAGGACAGCCTGGGGCCAACGTCCTGACTTTC. V and J are TRBV5-1 and TRBJ2-6; perhaps TRBD1 as D (6 bases). Germline CDR1 SGHRS, CDR2 YFSETQ. Between the trimmed V and J ends, which lost 2 bases and 2 bases, there was a span of 8 bases. This CDR3 has 15 residues.

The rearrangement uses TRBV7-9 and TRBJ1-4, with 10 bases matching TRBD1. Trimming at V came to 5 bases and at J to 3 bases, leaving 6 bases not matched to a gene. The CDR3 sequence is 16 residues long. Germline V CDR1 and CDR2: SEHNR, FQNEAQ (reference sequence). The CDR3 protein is CASSGRTGGPNEKLFF. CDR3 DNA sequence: TGTGCCAGCAGCGGAAGGACAGGGGGACCTAATGAAAAACTGTTTTTT.

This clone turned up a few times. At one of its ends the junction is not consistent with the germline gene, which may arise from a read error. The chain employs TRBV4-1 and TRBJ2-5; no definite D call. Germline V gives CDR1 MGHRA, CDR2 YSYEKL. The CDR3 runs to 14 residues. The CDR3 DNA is TGCGCCAGCAGCCAAGTAACAGCCCAAGCGACCCAGTACTTC. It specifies CASSQVTAQATQYF.

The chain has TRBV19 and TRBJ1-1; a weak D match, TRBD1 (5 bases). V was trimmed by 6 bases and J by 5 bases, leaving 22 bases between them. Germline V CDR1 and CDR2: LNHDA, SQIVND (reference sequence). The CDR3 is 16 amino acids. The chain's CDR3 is CASRSSLGVRRTEAFF. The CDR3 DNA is TGTGCCAGTAGGAGCAGTTTAGGGGTTCGTAGAACTGAAGCTTTCTTT.

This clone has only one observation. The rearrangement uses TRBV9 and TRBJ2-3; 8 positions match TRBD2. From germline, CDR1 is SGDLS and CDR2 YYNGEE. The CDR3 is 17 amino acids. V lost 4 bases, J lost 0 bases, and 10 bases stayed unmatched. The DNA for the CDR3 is TGTGCCAGCAGCCCTCTCTCGGGGGGGGTTAGCACAGATACGCAGTATTTT. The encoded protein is CASSPLSGGVSTDTQYF. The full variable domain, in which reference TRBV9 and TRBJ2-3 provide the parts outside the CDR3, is DSGVTQTPKHLITATGQRVTLRCSPRSGDLSVYWYQQSLDQGLQFLIQYYNGEERAKGNILERFSAQQFPDLHSELNLSSLELGDSALYFCASSPLSGGVSTDTQYFGPGTRLTVL.

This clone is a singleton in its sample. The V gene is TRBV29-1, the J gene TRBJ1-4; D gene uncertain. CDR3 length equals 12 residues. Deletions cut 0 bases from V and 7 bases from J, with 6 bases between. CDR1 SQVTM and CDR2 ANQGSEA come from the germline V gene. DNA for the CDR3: TGCAGCGTTGAAGATAGTAGTGAAAAACTGTTTTTT. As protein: CSVEDSSEKLFF.

The CDR3 DNA follows: TGTGCCAGCAGCTTAGCTTCAGGGCGTTACAATGAGCAGTTCTTC. Translation: CASSLASGRYNEQFF. The chain links TRBV11-2 to TRBJ2-1, with D possibly being TRBD1 (5 bases). CDR3 length: 15 residues. V was shortened by 1 base and J by 4 bases, with 11 bases between the two germline ends. CDR1 SGHAT and CDR2 FQNNGV come from the germline V gene.

The CDR3 bases are TGTGCCAGCAGTTACTCGGACAGGGGAGACAATGAGCAGTTCTTC. Translating gives CASSYSDRGDNEQFF. The V and J genes are TRBV6-6 and TRBJ2-1; 9 nucleotides align to TRBD1. V lost 0 bases to trimming and J lost 5 bases; unmatched junction nucleotides: 2. Germline CDR1 is MNHNY and CDR2 is SVGAGI (reference sequence). The CDR3 is 15 amino acids.

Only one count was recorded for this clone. The CDR3 DNA reads as TGTGCCAGTAGTATTCTGATGAACACTGAAGCTTTCTTT. It specifies CASSILMNTEAFF. The chain recombines TRBV19 with TRBJ1-1, with D unresolved. There are 13 residues in the CDR3. Germline assignment: CDR1 LNHDA and CDR2 SQIVND (reference sequence). V shed 3 bases and J shed 0 bases, with 5 bases lying between them.

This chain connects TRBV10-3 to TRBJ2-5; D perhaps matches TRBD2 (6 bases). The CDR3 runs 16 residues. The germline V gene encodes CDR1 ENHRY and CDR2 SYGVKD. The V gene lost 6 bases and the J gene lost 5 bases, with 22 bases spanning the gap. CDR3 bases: TGTGCCATCAGCGAAAACTTCGACAAGGGGAGGGAGACCCAGTACTTC. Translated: CAISENFDKGRETQYF.

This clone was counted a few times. CDR3 nucleotide sequence: TGCGCCAGCAGCCAAGATCCCCTACAAACTAATTCACCCCTCCACTTT. It yields the protein CASSQDPLQTNSPLHF. The chain joins TRBV4-1 to TRBJ1-6; D unresolved. Germline V gives CDR1 MGHRA, CDR2 YSYEKL. The CDR3 runs to 16 residues. The V and J ends lost 0 bases and 6 bases respectively, with 12 bases between them.

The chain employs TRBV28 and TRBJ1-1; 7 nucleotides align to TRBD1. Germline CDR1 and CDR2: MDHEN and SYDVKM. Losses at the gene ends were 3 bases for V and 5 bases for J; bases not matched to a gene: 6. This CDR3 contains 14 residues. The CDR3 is CASSLGGGLTEAFF. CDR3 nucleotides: TGTGCCAGCAGTTTGGGAGGGGGCTTGACTGAAGCTTTCTTT.

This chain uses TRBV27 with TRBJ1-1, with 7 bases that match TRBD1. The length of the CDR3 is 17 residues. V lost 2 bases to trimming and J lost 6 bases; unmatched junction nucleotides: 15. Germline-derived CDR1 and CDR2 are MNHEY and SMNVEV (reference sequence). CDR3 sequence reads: CASSLLAPGQIKSEAFF. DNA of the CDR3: TGTGCCAGCAGTTTACTAGCCCCGGGACAGATAAAGTCTGAAGCTTTCTTT.

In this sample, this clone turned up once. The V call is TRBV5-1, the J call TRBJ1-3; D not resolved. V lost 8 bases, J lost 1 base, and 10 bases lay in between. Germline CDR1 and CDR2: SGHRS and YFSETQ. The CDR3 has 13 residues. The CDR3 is CASALESGNTIYF. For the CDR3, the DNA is TGCGCCAGTGCGCTCGAGTCTGGAAACACCATATATTTT.

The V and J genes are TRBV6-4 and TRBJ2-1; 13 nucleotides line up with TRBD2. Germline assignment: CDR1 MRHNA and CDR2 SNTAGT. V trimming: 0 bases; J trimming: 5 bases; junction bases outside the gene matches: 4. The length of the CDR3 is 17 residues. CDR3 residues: CASSDSRGTSGNNEQFF. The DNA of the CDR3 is TGTGCCAGCAGTGACTCAAGGGGGACTAGCGGGAACAATGAGCAGTTCTTC.

The CDR3 nucleotides read TGTGCCAGTAATGCAGAAGATTATGGCTACACCTTC. Amino acid sequence: CASNAEDYGYTF. The gene calls are TRBV19 and TRBJ1-2; D remains unclear. CDR1 and CDR2 from the germline V gene are LNHDA and SQIVND (reference sequence). Trimming cost V 7 bases and J 5 bases, with 11 bases left between them. This CDR3 is built from 12 residues.

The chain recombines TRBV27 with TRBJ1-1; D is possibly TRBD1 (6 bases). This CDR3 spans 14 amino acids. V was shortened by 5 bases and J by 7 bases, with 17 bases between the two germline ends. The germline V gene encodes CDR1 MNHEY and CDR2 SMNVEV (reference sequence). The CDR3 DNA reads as TGTGCCAGCAGTCCCTTGGGGGGGGCCCTTGAAGCTTTCTTT. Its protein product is CASSPLGGALEAFF.